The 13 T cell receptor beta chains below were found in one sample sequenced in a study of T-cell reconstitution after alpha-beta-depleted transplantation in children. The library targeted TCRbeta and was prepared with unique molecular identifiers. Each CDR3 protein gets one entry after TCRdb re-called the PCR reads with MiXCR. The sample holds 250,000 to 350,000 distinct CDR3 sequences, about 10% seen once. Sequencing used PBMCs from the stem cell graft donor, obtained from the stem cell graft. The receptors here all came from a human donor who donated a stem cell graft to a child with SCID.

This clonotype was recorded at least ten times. The DNA for the CDR3 is TGTGCCAGCAGTTTTACCGGGATGAACACTGAAGCTTTCTTT. Protein: CASSFTGMNTEAFF. This chain links TRBV27 with TRBJ1-1, with D unclear. V lost 3 bases and J 0 bases, leaving 8 bases between the germline ends. This CDR3 is built from 14 residues. Germline V gene lookup returns CDR1 MNHEY and CDR2 SMNVEV (reference sequence).

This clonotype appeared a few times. Here the CDR3 reads CASSFFGGEQFF. The CDR3 DNA sequence: TGTGCCAGCAGTTTTTTTGGGGGGGAGCAGTTCTTC. The chain combines TRBV27 with TRBJ2-1, with a possible D match to TRBD2 (6 bases). CDR1 and CDR2 (germline): MNHEY, SMNVEV (reference sequence). This CDR3 spans 12 amino acids. Between the trimmed V and J ends, which lost 3 bases and 10 bases, there was a span of 10 bases.

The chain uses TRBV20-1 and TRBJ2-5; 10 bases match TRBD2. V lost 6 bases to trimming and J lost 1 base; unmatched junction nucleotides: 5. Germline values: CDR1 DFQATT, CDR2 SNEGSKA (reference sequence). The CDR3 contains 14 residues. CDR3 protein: CSAKTSGAQETQYF. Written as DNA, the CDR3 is TGCAGTGCCAAAACTAGCGGGGCCCAAGAGACCCAGTACTTC.

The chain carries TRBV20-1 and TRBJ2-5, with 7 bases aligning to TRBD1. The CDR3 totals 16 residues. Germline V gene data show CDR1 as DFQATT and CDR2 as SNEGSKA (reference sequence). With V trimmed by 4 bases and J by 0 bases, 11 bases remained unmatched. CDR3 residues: CSANDETTGDQETQYF. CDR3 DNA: TGCAGTGCTAACGACGAAACTACAGGGGACCAAGAGACCCAGTACTTC.

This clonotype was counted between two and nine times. In nucleotides, the CDR3 is TGCAGTGCCCATGGGACAGAAAACTACGAGCAGTACTTC. As protein: CSAHGTENYEQYF. The J gene is TRBJ2-7, the V gene TRBV20-1; TRBD1 agrees at 7 bases. CDR3 length equals 13 residues. V gave up 6 bases and J gave up 3 bases; unmatched junction bases: 8. Germline loops: CDR1 DFQATT, CDR2 SNEGSKA (reference sequence).

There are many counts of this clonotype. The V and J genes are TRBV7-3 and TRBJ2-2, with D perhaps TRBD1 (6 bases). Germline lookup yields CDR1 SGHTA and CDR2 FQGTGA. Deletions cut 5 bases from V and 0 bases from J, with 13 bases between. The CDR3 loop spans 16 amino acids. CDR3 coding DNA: TGTGCCAGCAGCCCCGCCGGGACAACGAACACCGGGGAGCTGTTTTTT. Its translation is CASSPAGTTNTGELFF.

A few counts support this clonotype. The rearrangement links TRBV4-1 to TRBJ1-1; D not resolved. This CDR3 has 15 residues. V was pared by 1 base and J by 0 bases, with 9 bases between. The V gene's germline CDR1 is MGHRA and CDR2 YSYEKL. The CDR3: CASSQGVTLNTEAFF. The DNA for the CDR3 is TGCGCCAGCAGCCAAGGCGTCACCCTGAACACTGAAGCTTTCTTT.

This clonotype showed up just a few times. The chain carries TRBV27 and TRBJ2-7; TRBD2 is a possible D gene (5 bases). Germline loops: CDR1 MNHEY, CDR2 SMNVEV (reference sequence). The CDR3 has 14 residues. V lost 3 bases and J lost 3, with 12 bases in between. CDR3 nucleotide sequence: TGTGCCAGCAGTTTGGTCCCCGACTACTACGAGCAGTACTTC. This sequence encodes CASSLVPDYYEQYF.

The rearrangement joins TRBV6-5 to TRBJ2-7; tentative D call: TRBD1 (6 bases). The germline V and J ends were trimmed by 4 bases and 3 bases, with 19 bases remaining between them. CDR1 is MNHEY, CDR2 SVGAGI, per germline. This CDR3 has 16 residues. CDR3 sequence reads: CASSSKYRESIYEQYF. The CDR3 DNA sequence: TGTGCCAGCAGTTCGAAATACAGGGAATCCATCTACGAGCAGTACTTC.

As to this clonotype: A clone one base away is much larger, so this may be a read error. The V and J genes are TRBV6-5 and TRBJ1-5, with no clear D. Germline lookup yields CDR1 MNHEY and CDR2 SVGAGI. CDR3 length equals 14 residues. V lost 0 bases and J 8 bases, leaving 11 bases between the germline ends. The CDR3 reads CASSYSGQNEPQHF. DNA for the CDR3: TGTGCCAGCAGTTACTCAGGGCAGAATGAGCCCCAGCATTTT.

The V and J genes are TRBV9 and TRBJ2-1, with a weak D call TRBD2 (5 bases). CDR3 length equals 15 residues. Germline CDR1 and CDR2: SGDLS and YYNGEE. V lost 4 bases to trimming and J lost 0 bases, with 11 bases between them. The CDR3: CASSPSGDSYNEQFF. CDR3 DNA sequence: TGTGCCAGCAGCCCCTCCGGGGACTCCTACAATGAGCAGTTCTTC. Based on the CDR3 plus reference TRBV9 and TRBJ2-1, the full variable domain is DSGVTQTPKHLITATGQRVTLRCSPRSGDLSVYWYQQSLDQGLQFLIQYYNGEERAKGNILERFSAQQFPDLHSELNLSSLELGDSALYFCASSPSGDSYNEQFFGPGTRLTVL.

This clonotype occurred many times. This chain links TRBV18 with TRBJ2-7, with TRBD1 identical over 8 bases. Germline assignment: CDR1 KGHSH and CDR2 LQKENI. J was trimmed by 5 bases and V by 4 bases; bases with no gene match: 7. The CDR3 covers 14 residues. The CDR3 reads CASSQDRGLDEQYF. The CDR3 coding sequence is TGTGCCAGCTCACAAGACAGGGGTTTGGACGAGCAGTACTTC. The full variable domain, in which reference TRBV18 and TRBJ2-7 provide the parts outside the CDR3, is NAGVMQNPRHLVRRRGQEARLRCSPMKGHSHVYWYRQLPEEGLKFMVYLQKENIIDESGMPKERFSAEFPKEGPSILRIQQVVRGDSAAYFCASSQDRGLDEQYFGPGTRLTVT.

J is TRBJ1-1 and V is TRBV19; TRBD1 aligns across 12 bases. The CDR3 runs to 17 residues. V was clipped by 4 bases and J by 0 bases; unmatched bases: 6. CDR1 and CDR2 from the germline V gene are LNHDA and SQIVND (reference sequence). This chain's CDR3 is CASSTGTGGILNTEAFF. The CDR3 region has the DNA TGTGCCAGTAGTACCGGGACAGGGGGCATTCTGAACACTGAAGCTTTCTTT.